This paragraph covers one TCR beta chain sequence. Its matching antigen is unknown. Germline CDR1 KGHSH, CDR2 LQKENI. Between the trimmed V and J ends, which lost 2 bases and 5 bases, there was a span of 12 bases. The length of the CDR3 is 14 residues. This entry is derived from a study of beta chain features in type 1 diabetes. Study-level findings and limits: Patients with Type 1 diabetes showed moderately but significantly shorter TCRB CDR3s in all four CD4+ subsets.

Expressed TCRB transcripts got sequenced, as all isolated RNA was reverse transcribed. Roughly 3.6 million reads on average were seen across naive, central memory and regulatory T cell samples. Data came from immunoSEQ multiplex PCR; TCRdb stores just in-frame clones and leaves some out. The sample has 100,000 to 150,000 clones, around 10% seen once. The sequenced material came from central memory CD4+ T cells from blood. The V and J genes are TRBV18 and TRBJ1-1, with TRBD1 as a possible D gene (6 bases). This sequence originates from a man aged 25-40 years with type 1 diabetes. The CDR3 here is CASSPNRVGTEAFF. In DNA form, the CDR3 reads TGTGCCAGCTCACCAAACAGGGTGGGAACTGAAGCTTTCTTT.